This T cell receptor beta chain was sequenced for a study of cytomegalovirus exposure and HLA in healthy donors. The PCR used 60 Vbeta and 13 Jbeta primers. Data came from immunoSEQ multiplex PCR; TCRdb stores just in-frame clones and leaves some out. The sample contains some 170,000 clones, 80% of which appear only once. Per the germline V gene, CDR1 is SNHLY and CDR2 is FYNNEI. Trimming cost V 5 bases and J 4 bases, with 10 bases left between them. The CDR3 extends over 13 amino acids. The sample was PBMCs. The chain couples TRBV2 to TRBJ2-3; possible D gene TRBD2, 5 bases. The clonotype was recovered from a man aged 18 to 30 in good health and CMV-seropositive. Here the CDR3 reads CASSIHGADTQYF. Here the CDR3 DNA reads TGTGCCAGCAGTATCCACGGGGCAGATACGCAGTATTTT.